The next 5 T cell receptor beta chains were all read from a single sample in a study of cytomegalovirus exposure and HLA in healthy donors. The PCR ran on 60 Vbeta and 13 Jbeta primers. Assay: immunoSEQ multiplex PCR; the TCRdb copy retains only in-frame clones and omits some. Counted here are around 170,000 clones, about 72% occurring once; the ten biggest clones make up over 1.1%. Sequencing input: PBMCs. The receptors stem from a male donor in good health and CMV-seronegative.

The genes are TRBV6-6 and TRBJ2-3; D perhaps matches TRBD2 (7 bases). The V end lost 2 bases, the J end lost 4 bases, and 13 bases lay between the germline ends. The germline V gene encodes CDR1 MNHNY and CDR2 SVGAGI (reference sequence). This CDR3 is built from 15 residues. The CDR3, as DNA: TGTGCCAGCAGTTACGGGGGGGCTGGGTCAGATACGCAGTATTTT. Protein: CASSYGGAGSDTQYF.

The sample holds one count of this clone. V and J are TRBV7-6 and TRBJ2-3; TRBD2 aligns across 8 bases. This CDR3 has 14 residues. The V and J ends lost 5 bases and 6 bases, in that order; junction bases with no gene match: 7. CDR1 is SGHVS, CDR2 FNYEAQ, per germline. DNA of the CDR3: TGTGCCAGCAGCCTGCTAGCGGGTAGGGATACGCAGTATTTT. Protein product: CASSLLAGRDTQYF.

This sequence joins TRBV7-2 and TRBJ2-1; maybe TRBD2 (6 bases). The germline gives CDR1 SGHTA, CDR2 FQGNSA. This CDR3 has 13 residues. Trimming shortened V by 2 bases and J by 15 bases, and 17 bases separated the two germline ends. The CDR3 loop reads CASSLSVAGSPFF. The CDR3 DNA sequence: TGTGCCAGCAGCTTAAGCGTTGCGGGGTCCCCGTTCTTC.

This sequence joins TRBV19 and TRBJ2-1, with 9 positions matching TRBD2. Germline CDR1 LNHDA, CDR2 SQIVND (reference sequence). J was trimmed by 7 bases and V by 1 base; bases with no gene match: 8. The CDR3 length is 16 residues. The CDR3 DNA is TGTGCCAGTAGTATAGGTGGGCTAGCGGGAAGGAATGAGCAGTTCTTC. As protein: CASSIGGLAGRNEQFF.

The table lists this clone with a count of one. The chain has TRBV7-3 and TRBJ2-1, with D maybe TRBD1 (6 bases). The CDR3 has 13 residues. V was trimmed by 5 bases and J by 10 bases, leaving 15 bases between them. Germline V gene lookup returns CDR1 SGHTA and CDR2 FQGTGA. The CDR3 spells CASSQPNRDEQFF. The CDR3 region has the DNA TGTGCCAGCAGCCAGCCAAACAGGGACGAGCAGTTCTTC. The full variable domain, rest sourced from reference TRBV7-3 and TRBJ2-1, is GAGVSQTPSNKVTEKGKYVELRCDPISGHTALYWYRQSLGQGPEFLIYFQGTGAADDSGLPNDRFFAVRPEGSVSTLKIQRTERGDSAVYLCASSQPNRDEQFFGPGTRLTVL.